The 15 T cell receptor beta chains presented below share a single source sample, sequenced in a study of blood T cell repertoires in COVID-19. This table comes from immunoSEQ multiplex PCR, and its TCRdb copy is limited to in-frame clones, with some not included. The profile shows roughly 15,000 clones, 81% of them singletons. The sequencing sample was made of peripheral blood. These receptors all come from a human donor in a cohort sampled during active COVID-19.

The chain employs TRBV27 and TRBJ2-6; 10 bases match TRBD2. Germline loops: CDR1 MNHEY, CDR2 SMNVEV (reference sequence). V trimming: 1 base; J trimming: 2 bases; junction bases outside the gene matches: 11. The CDR3 has 20 residues. The CDR3 region is CASSLFGGLAGATGANVLTF. The CDR3 DNA follows: TGTGCCAGCAGTTTATTCGGGGGGCTAGCGGGAGCAACTGGGGCCAACGTCCTGACTTTC.

CDR3 in DNA: TGTGCCAGCAGCTCAAATTACGAGCAGTACTTC. Its translation: CASSSNYEQYF. The chain links TRBV7-2 to TRBJ2-7; D is unclear. This CDR3 has 11 amino acids. Germline CDR1 reads SGHTA; CDR2 reads FQGNSA. V lost 4 bases and J lost 4, with 5 bases in between.

The V call is TRBV5-4, the J call TRBJ2-7; 13 positions match TRBD2. Germline values: CDR1 SGHNT, CDR2 YYREEE (reference sequence). The CDR3 has 15 residues. Trimming at V came to 4 bases and at J to 2 bases, leaving 3 bases not matched to a gene. CDR3 loop: CASSQGLAGPYEQYF. CDR3 DNA sequence: TGTGCCAGCAGCCAGGGACTAGCGGGACCCTACGAGCAGTACTTC.

This chain uses TRBV2 with TRBJ2-3; 8 nucleotides align to TRBD2. The CDR3 contains 13 residues. V lost 10 bases and J lost 0; bases outside the gene matches: 3. Germline V gene sequence: CDR1 SNHLY, CDR2 FYNNEI. CDR3 coding DNA: TGTGCCATACTAGCGGCTAGCACAGATACGCAGTATTTT. Amino acids: CAILAASTDTQYF.

The chain employs TRBV14 and TRBJ1-1, with TRBD1 as a possible D gene (6 bases). V was shortened by 4 bases and J by 3 bases, with 9 bases between the two germline ends. Germline V lookup: CDR1 SGHDN, CDR2 FVKESK. The length of the CDR3 is 13 residues. CDR3 loop: CASSLRQDTEAFF. The CDR3 nucleotides are TGTGCCAGCAGCCTACGACAGGACACTGAAGCTTTCTTT.

The rearrangement uses TRBV7-3 and TRBJ2-3, with a tentative D call TRBD2 (5 bases). The length of the CDR3 is 13 residues. The V gene's germline CDR1 is SGHTA and CDR2 FQGTGA. V shed 5 bases and J shed 1 base, with 7 bases lying between them. The chain's CDR3 is CASSRSGTDTQYF. The CDR3 bases are TGTGCCAGCAGCCGTAGCGGCACAGATACGCAGTATTTT.

Written as DNA, the CDR3 is TGTGCCAGCAGTTATGGGACTACCGAAGAGACCCAGTACTTC. Its translation is CASSYGTTEETQYF. J is TRBJ2-5 and V is TRBV5-6; 7 nucleotides match TRBD2. Unmatched junction bases numbered 7, after V lost 5 bases and J lost 3 bases. This CDR3 has 14 residues. CDR1 is SGHDT and CDR2 is YYEEEE in the germline V gene.

This chain links TRBV18 with TRBJ1-1, with TRBD1 as a possible D gene (6 bases). The CDR3 runs 15 residues. Looked up from germline, CDR1 is KGHSH and CDR2 is LQKENI. The V end lost 4 bases, the J end lost 3 bases, and 15 bases lay between the germline ends. CDR3 DNA: TGTGCCAGCTCACGAATCAGGGGAGGGGACACTGAAGCTTTCTTT. It yields the protein CASSRIRGGDTEAFF.

This chain joins TRBV10-3 and TRBJ1-2; a weak D match, TRBD1 (5 bases). The CDR3 totals 16 residues. Between the trimmed V and J ends, which lost 1 base and 8 bases, there was a span of 20 bases. Germline CDR1 ENHRY, CDR2 SYGVKD. CDR3 loop: CAISELGLGGSRGYTF. The CDR3 region has the DNA TGTGCCATCAGTGAGTTGGGATTGGGGGGATCGAGAGGCTACACCTTC.

The rearrangement joins TRBV6-2 or TRBV6-3 to TRBJ1-1, with D tentatively TRBD1 (5 bases). Deletions cut 2 bases from V and 1 base from J, with 8 bases between. The CDR3 length is 14 residues. Germline values: CDR1 MNHEY, CDR2 SVGEGT. DNA for the CDR3: TGTGCCAGCAGTTACGAGACAGCGAACACTGAAGCTTTCTTT. It yields the protein CASSYETANTEAFF.

The chain carries TRBV28 and TRBJ1-5, with TRBD1 identical over 11 bases. CDR1 is MDHEN, CDR2 SYDVKM, per germline. The CDR3 is 16 amino acids. V lost 5 bases to trimming and J lost 3 bases; unmatched junction nucleotides: 6. CDR3 bases: TGTGCCAGCAGTCCCGGGACAGGGGGAACCAATCAGCCCCAGCATTTT. Protein: CASSPGTGGTNQPQHF.

This clone was counted a single time. The V gene is TRBV9, the J gene TRBJ2-2; 7 bases map to TRBD2. V shed 4 bases and J 4 bases; nucleotides not matched to a gene: 10. The CDR3 has 16 residues. CDR1 is SGDLS and CDR2 is YYNGEE in the germline V gene. CDR3 nucleotide sequence: TGTGCCAGCAGCCTCGGACTAGGGTCGGGCACCGGGGAGCTGTTTTTT. Its translation: CASSLGLGSGTGELFF.

The chain combines TRBV2 with TRBJ2-3; tentative D call: TRBD1 (6 bases). Trimming took 7 bases from V and 0 from J, leaving 20 bases between them. The germline gives CDR1 SNHLY, CDR2 FYNNEI. The CDR3 loop spans 17 amino acids. The CDR3 DNA follows: TGTGCCAGCAACCTACCCCCACAGGGACCTAGCACAGATACGCAGTATTTT. It encodes CASNLPPQGPSTDTQYF. The variable domain in full, completed from reference TRBV2 and TRBJ2-3, reads EPEVTQTPSHQVTQMGQEVILRCVPISNHLYFYWYRQILGQKVEFLVSFYNNEISEKSEIFDDQFSVERPDGSNFTLKIRSTKLEDSAMYFCASNLPPQGPSTDTQYFGPGTRLTVL.

V and J are TRBV9 and TRBJ1-3; 7 nucleotides align to TRBD1. Germline values: CDR1 SGDLS, CDR2 YYNGEE. Unmatched junction bases numbered 4, after V lost 4 bases and J lost 0 bases. This CDR3 region has 15 residues. The CDR3 sequence: CASSSGQSSGNTIYF. The DNA of the CDR3 is TGTGCCAGCAGCTCGGGACAGAGCTCTGGAAACACCATATATTTT.

CDR3 residues: CASSIGGSPYNEQFF. The CDR3 nucleotides read TGTGCCAGTAGTATAGGCGGGAGCCCCTACAATGAGCAGTTCTTC. This rearrangement joins TRBV19 to TRBJ2-1; 7 bases map to TRBD2. In germline, CDR1 is LNHDA, CDR2 SQIVND (reference sequence). The CDR3 consists of 15 residues. The ends lost 1 base at V and 2 bases at J; junction bases unmatched: 2.